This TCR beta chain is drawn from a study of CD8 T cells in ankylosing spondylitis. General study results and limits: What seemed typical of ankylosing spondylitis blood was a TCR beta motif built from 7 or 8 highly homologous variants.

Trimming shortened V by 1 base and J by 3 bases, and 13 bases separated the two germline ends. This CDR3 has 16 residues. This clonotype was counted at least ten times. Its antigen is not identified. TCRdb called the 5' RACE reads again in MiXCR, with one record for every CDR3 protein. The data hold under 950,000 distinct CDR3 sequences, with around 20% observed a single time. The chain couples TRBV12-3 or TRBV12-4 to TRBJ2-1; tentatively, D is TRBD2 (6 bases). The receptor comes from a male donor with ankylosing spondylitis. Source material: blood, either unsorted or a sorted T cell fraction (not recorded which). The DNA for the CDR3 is TGTGCCAGCAGTTTAGAGTGGCGGGACTTCTACAATGAGCAGTTCTTC. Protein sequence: CASSLEWRDFYNEQFF.